These T cell receptor beta chains were read from a single sample in a study of blood T cell repertoires in COVID-19. Some clones are missing from TCRdb's copy, which holds only in-frame ones; the method was immunoSEQ multiplex PCR. The data contain 60,000 to 85,000 clones, roughly 70% of them singletons. Source material: peripheral blood. These receptors were obtained from a human donor with acute or convalescent COVID-19. The donor label of this sample is uncertain. Each CDR3 is given with its conserved first and last residue. The D gene is left open where the match is weak. Rows may omit the clone size; those that give it use once, few, many or a size class.

>once|TRBJ1-6|TRBV9|.|16
TGTGCCAGCAGCGTAGAAATCCAGGGAGGAGGATCACCCCTCCACTTT
CASSVEIQGGGSPLHF
>.|TRBJ1-4|TRBV11-2|.|13
TGTGCCAGCAGCACCTCCGGGACAAAAAAACTGTTTTTT
CASSTSGTKKLFF
>.|TRBJ2-1|TRBV3-1/TRBV3-2|TRBD2|16
TGTGCCAGCAGCCCCACTTACGAGCGGGGGAGTAGGGAGCAGTTCTTC
CASSPTYERGSREQFF
>.|TRBJ2-5|TRBV5-1|.|13
TGCGCCAGCACCCAGTCAGGGGTTCAGACCCAGTACTTC
CASTQSGVQTQYF
>.|TRBJ1-4|TRBV2|.|14
TGTGCCAGCAGCATACAGGGCAGTAATGAAAAACTGTTTTTT
CASSIQGSNEKLFF
>few|TRBJ1-4|TRBV7-9|.|14
TGTGCCAGCAGCTACAGGGATGAAAATGGAAAACTGTTTTTT
CASSYRDENGKLFF
>.|TRBJ1-5|TRBV19|.|12
TGTGCCAGTAGTATACAGGGTCAGCCCCAGCATTTT
CASSIQGQPQHF
>.|TRBJ1-1|TRBV28|.|12
TGTGCCAGCAGTTTCTGGGCCACTGAAGCTTTCTTT
CASSFWATEAFF
>.|TRBJ2-1|TRBV28|TRBD2|13
TGTGCCAGCACCAACGGGGGGGTAGGTGAGCAGTTCTTC
CASTNGGVGEQFF
>few|TRBJ1-4|TRBV9|TRBD1|15
TGTGCCAGCAGCCTCATGGCAGGGGGTAATGAAAAACTGTTTTTT
CASSLMAGGNEKLFF
>few|TRBJ2-3|TRBV4-2|.|14
TGTGCCAGCAGCCCCAGGGGGGAAGGAGATACGCAGTATTTT
CASSPRGEGDTQYF
>many|TRBJ1-3|TRBV27|TRBD1|15
TGTGCCAGCAGCCGAGGGGGCGCGTATGGAAACACCATATATTTT
CASSRGGAYGNTIYF
>.|TRBJ2-1|TRBV28|TRBD2|16
TGTGCCAGCAGTTCCACTACTAGCGGGTCCTACAATGAGCAGTTCTTC
CASSSTTSGSYNEQFF